The 10 T cell receptor beta chains below come from one sample, sequenced in a study of control samples from healthy donors and cancer patients (TCRdb year 2020). Receptor amplification or capture employed the immunoSEQ multiplex PCR assay. TCRdb obtained this table from immuneACCESS and retained in-frame rearrangements with V and J assigned. These tables miss some clones; where compared with another copy, unresolved V genes account for less than half of the shortfall, and the remainder is unexplained. This sample has more than 75,000 clones in its table, and 79% of those were observed once. The ten top clones hold more than 9% of the sample. The sequencing input was blood. The source is a woman in her thirties in good health.

This clone was observed many times. The V and J genes are TRBV19 and TRBJ2-5, with unresolved D. V was shortened by 3 bases and J by 1 base, with 6 bases between the two germline ends. Germline V gives CDR1 LNHDA, CDR2 SQIVND (reference sequence). CDR3 length: 13 amino acids. In DNA, the CDR3 is TGTGCCAGTAGTATCGGCGGCCAAGAGACCCAGTACTTC. Protein: CASSIGGQETQYF.

This chain joins TRBV7-3 and TRBJ2-1; D is undetermined. Germline V gene lookup returns CDR1 SGHTA and CDR2 FQGTGA. This CDR3 is 15 amino acids long. Trimming shortened V by 1 base and J by 5 bases, and 12 bases separated the two germline ends. CDR3: CASSLSPSVNNEQFF. CDR3 DNA: TGTGCCAGCAGCTTAAGCCCTTCTGTGAACAATGAGCAGTTCTTC.

This clone was detected only a few times. The chain employs TRBV3-1 (or the pseudogene TRBV3-2) and TRBJ2-7; either TRBD1 or TRBD2 may supply D (5 bases each). The V and J ends lost 2 bases and 5 bases respectively, with 13 bases between them. CDR1 and CDR2 (germline): LGHDT, YNNKEL (reference sequence). This CDR3 has 14 residues. The DNA for the CDR3 is TGTGCCAGCAGCCAAACCCACGGGGCCCACGAGCAGTACTTC. This sequence encodes CASSQTHGAHEQYF.

The chain combines TRBV18 with TRBJ1-2, with D possibly matching TRBD1 (6 bases). The CDR3 covers 16 residues. Germline V lookup: CDR1 KGHSH, CDR2 LQKENI. Trimming cost V 4 bases and J 2 bases, with 17 bases left between them. The chain's CDR3 is CASSRGGPTVNYGYTF. The CDR3, as DNA: TGTGCCAGCTCACGAGGGGGGCCGACGGTCAACTATGGCTACACCTTC.

The chain combines TRBV6-5 with TRBJ1-2; D unresolved. This CDR3 region has 14 residues. Looked up from germline, CDR1 is MNHEY and CDR2 is SVGAGI. Trimming shortened V by 6 bases and J by 3 bases, and 14 bases separated the two germline ends. CDR3 amino acids: CASSRLMGDYGYTF. The CDR3 coding sequence is TGTGCCAGCAGCCGCCTTATGGGAGACTATGGCTACACCTTC.

The genes are TRBV6-6 and TRBJ1-1; TRBD1 is a possible D gene (5 bases). Germline V lookup: CDR1 MNHNY, CDR2 SVGAGI (reference sequence). The CDR3 is 14 amino acids. The V end was cut by 4 bases, the J end by 0 bases, with 9 bases between. The CDR3 nucleotides are TGTGCCAGCAGTTTTACAGGAATGAACACTGAAGCTTTCTTT. It is translated as CASSFTGMNTEAFF.

This chain connects TRBV11-2 to TRBJ1-1; D uncertain. Germline V CDR1 and CDR2: SGHAT, FQNNGV. V lost 0 bases to trimming and J lost 1 base, with 3 bases between them. The CDR3 length is 13 residues. CDR3 in amino acids: CASSLDPNTEAFF. The CDR3 bases are TGTGCCAGCAGCTTAGATCCGAACACTGAAGCTTTCTTT.

The chain combines TRBV9 with TRBJ2-3; 9 bases are shared with TRBD2. CDR1 and CDR2 (germline): SGDLS, YYNGEE. This CDR3 comprises 17 residues. The trim removed 0 bases at V and 4 bases at J, leaving 9 bases unmatched. CDR3 in amino acids: CASSVDGGGARADTQYF. The CDR3 coding sequence is TGTGCCAGCAGCGTAGATGGCGGGGGGGCCCGAGCAGATACGCAGTATTTT.

This chain uses TRBV6-6 with TRBJ2-1, with unresolved D. This CDR3 region has 14 residues. V dropped 0 bases and J dropped 9 bases, with 12 bases sitting between them. Germline loops: CDR1 MNHNY, CDR2 SVGAGI (reference sequence). CDR3 DNA: TGTGCCAGCAGTTACTCAGTTATTGGTGGTGAGCAGTTCTTC. Translated, it gives CASSYSVIGGEQFF.

The chain uses TRBV18 and TRBJ2-3; D is unresolved. Germline assignment: CDR1 KGHSH and CDR2 LQKENI. The CDR3 has 14 amino acids. The V end was cut by 2 bases, the J end by 2 bases, with 8 bases between. CDR3 nucleotide sequence: TGTGCCAGCTCACCAAGGGCGAACACAGATACGCAGTATTTT. Translating gives CASSPRANTDTQYF.